Presented here are 26 T cell receptor beta chains from one specimen sequenced in a study of CD8+ T cells in alopecia areata. Extracted RNA was reverse transcribed into cDNA, the sequencing template. The data were produced by immunoSEQ multiplex PCR, yet TCRdb's version contains in-frame clones alone and is incomplete. The data hold tens of thousands of clones, with 60% to 70% observed a single time. Sorting of the five patients' CD4+ cells gave CD25+CD127- cells as the output. The sequenced material came from CD4+ Tregs sorted from blood. The origin of the receptors is a human donor with alopecia areata.

This clone was picked up a small number of times. J is TRBJ1-1 and V is TRBV5-1; D is possibly TRBD1 (5 bases). The CDR3 length is 14 residues. Germline CDR1 SGHRS, CDR2 YFSETQ. V was cut by 5 bases and J by 7 bases, with 18 bases left in between. The chain's CDR3 is CASRLQTTESEAFF. For the CDR3, the DNA is TGCGCCAGCAGACTTCAAACGACAGAAAGTGAAGCTTTCTTT.

V gene TRBV14 combines with J gene TRBJ2-7; TRBD1 might be the D (5 bases). The CDR3 sequence is 15 residues long. V was pared by 1 base and J by 3 bases, with 13 bases between. Germline V CDR1 and CDR2: SGHDN, FVKESK. The CDR3: CASSQGSTVSYEQYF. CDR3 coding DNA: TGTGCCAGCAGCCAAGGGTCGACAGTTAGCTACGAGCAGTACTTC.

The V and J genes are TRBV6-5 and TRBJ2-3; the D call may be TRBD1 or TRBD2 (6 bases each). Looked up from germline, CDR1 is MNHEY and CDR2 is SVGAGI. Trimming left V 6 bases short and J 2 bases short, with 15 bases between. This CDR3 is built from 15 residues. Here the CDR3 DNA reads TGTGCCAGCAGCTCCCGGGGGCGGTCCACAGATACGCAGTATTTT. Amino acid sequence: CASSSRGRSTDTQYF.

V gene TRBV7-2 combines with J gene TRBJ2-3, with TRBD2 identical over 7 bases. The germline CDR1 and CDR2 sequences are SGHTA and FQGNSA. Losses at the gene ends were 1 base for V and 2 bases for J; bases not matched to a gene: 6. The CDR3 sequence is 16 residues long. The CDR3 DNA follows: TGTGCCAGCAGCTTAGTCGGGACTATTTACACAGATACGCAGTATTTT. Protein product: CASSLVGTIYTDTQYF.

The chain has TRBV6-5 and TRBJ2-5, with D uncertain. This CDR3 contains 16 residues. V was trimmed by 2 bases and J by 0 bases, leaving 13 bases between them. The germline V gene has CDR1 MNHEY and CDR2 SVGAGI. CDR3 bases: TGTGCCAGCAGTTACAGGTCAGGAAGGTACCAAGAGACCCAGTACTTC. It translates to CASSYRSGRYQETQYF.

V gene TRBV29-1 combines with J gene TRBJ1-2; no reliable D call. This CDR3 has 11 amino acids. Germline lookup yields CDR1 SQVTM and CDR2 ANQGSEA. V dropped 3 bases and J dropped 8 bases, with 10 bases sitting between them. CDR3 amino acids: CSVEMGKGYTF. CDR3 coding DNA: TGCAGCGTTGAGATGGGTAAGGGCTACACCTTC.

The chain couples TRBV28 to TRBJ2-5; tentative D call: TRBD2 (5 bases). Germline-derived CDR1 and CDR2 are MDHEN and SYDVKM. This CDR3 is 14 amino acids long. V dropped 8 bases and J dropped 5 bases, with 18 bases sitting between them. The CDR3 sequence: CASGIDRGVETQYF. The CDR3 DNA follows: TGTGCCAGCGGGATCGACCGGGGAGTCGAGACCCAGTACTTC.

In DNA, the CDR3 is TGCAGCGTTGTTCAGAGCACAGATACGCAGTATTTT. Its protein product is CSVVQSTDTQYF. The chain carries TRBV29-1 and TRBJ2-3; D gene uncertain. V gave up 4 bases and J gave up 0 bases, with 5 bases separating them. The CDR3 loop spans 12 amino acids. Germline CDR1 and CDR2: SQVTM and ANQGSEA.

This chain joins TRBV28 and TRBJ1-5; possibly TRBD1 for D (6 bases). Germline assignment: CDR1 MDHEN and CDR2 SYDVKM. Trimming removed 7 bases at V and 4 bases at J, with 14 bases between. CDR3 length: 14 amino acids. This CDR3 reads CASTPGQRNQPQHF. The DNA for the CDR3 is TGTGCCAGCACCCCCGGACAGAGAAATCAGCCCCAGCATTTT.

The rearrangement links TRBV11-2 to TRBJ2-5; D is possibly TRBD1 or TRBD2 (5 bases each). The CDR3 contains 13 residues. From germline, CDR1 is SGHAT and CDR2 FQNNGV. The germline V and J ends were trimmed by 3 bases and 5 bases, with 10 bases remaining between them. Here the CDR3 DNA reads TGTGCCAGCAGCTTGGGACCGAAGGAGACCCAGTACTTC. This sequence encodes CASSLGPKETQYF.

This clone was counted only a few times. The chain links TRBV20-1 to TRBJ1-6; D is undetermined. The CDR3 has 11 amino acids. CDR1 is DFQATT and CDR2 is SNEGSKA in the germline V gene (reference sequence). For the CDR3, the DNA is TGCAGCCCAAACTTTAATTCACCCCTCCACTTT. Protein: CSPNFNSPLHF.

The chain is built from TRBV7-9 and TRBJ1-2; TRBD1 matches at 9 bases. This CDR3 has 15 amino acids. Losses at the gene ends were 3 bases for V and 2 bases for J; bases not matched to a gene: 4. Germline V gene data show CDR1 as SEHNR and CDR2 as FQNEAQ (reference sequence). The CDR3 DNA sequence: TGTGCCAGCAGCTTTGCGGGACAGGGCAACTATGGCTACACCTTC. Residues: CASSFAGQGNYGYTF.

There are a few counts of this clone. The V gene is TRBV28, the J gene TRBJ2-7; 9 nucleotides align to TRBD1. This CDR3 spans 15 amino acids. J gave up 2 bases and V 4 bases, and 6 bases lay outside the gene matches. Germline values: CDR1 MDHEN, CDR2 SYDVKM. The CDR3 DNA is TGTGCCAGCAGTTCCCGGGACAGGGACCCCTACGAGCAGTACTTC. It yields the protein CASSSRDRDPYEQYF.

This clone came up once. V gene TRBV7-3 combines with J gene TRBJ2-1; 10 bases line up with TRBD2. The CDR3 is 14 amino acids. V shed 8 bases and J 7 bases; nucleotides not matched to a gene: 8. In germline, CDR1 is SGHTA, CDR2 FQGTGA. This CDR3 is CASVPSGGANEQFF. As DNA, the CDR3 is TGTGCCAGCGTGCCCAGCGGGGGGGCGAATGAGCAGTTCTTC.

This clone appeared once. This chain joins TRBV29-1 and TRBJ1-1; D gene unclear. Per germline, CDR1 SQVTM and CDR2 ANQGSEA. The germline V and J ends were trimmed by 5 bases and 0 bases, with 19 bases remaining between them. The CDR3 runs 16 residues. The CDR3 bases are TGCAGCGTTCCCGGCAAGACCACAGCCATGAACACTGAAGCTTTCTTT. The encoded protein is CSVPGKTTAMNTEAFF.

The V and J genes are TRBV29-1 and TRBJ1-1; TRBD1 agrees at 8 bases. Trimming cost V 6 bases and J 1 base; bases outside gene matches: 4. The germline V gene has CDR1 SQVTM and CDR2 ANQGSEA. This CDR3 has 13 amino acids. DNA for the CDR3: TGCAGCGTAAGGACAGGGAGGAACACTGAAGCTTTCTTT. This encodes CSVRTGRNTEAFF. Full variable domain (remainder filled in from reference TRBV29-1 and TRBJ1-1): SAVISQKPSRDICQRGTSLTIQCQVDSQVTMMFWYRQQPGQSLTLIATANQGSEATYESGFVIDKFPISRPNLTFSTLTVSNMSPEDSSIYLCSVRTGRNTEAFFGQGTRLTVV.

By sample fraction, this clone is medium-sized (0.01 to 0.1%). The gene calls are TRBV7-9 and TRBJ1-2; D ambiguous. The CDR3 is 12 residues long. From germline, CDR1 is SEHNR and CDR2 FQNEAQ (reference sequence). Trimming took 5 bases from V and 4 from J, leaving 8 bases between them. CDR3 protein: CASSVNRYGYTF. CDR3 DNA sequence: TGTGCCAGCAGCGTAAACCGCTATGGCTACACCTTC.

V is TRBV28 and J is TRBJ2-7; no reliable D call. The length of the CDR3 is 14 residues. Trimming left V 7 bases short and J 2 bases short, with 15 bases between. Looked up from germline, CDR1 is MDHEN and CDR2 is SYDVKM. The CDR3: CASTRFVGAYEQYF. The CDR3, as DNA: TGTGCCAGCACCCGGTTCGTTGGAGCCTACGAGCAGTACTTC. The entire variable domain, with the rest obtained from reference TRBV28 and TRBJ2-7, is as follows: DVKVTQSSRYLVKRTGEKVFLECVQDMDHENMFWYRQDPGLGLRLIYFSYDVKMKEKGDIPEGYSVSREKKERFSLILESASTNQTSMYLCASTRFVGAYEQYFGPGTRLTVT.

V and J are TRBV29-1 and TRBJ1-2; D is perhaps TRBD1 (6 bases). Germline-derived CDR1 and CDR2 are SQVTM and ANQGSEA. The CDR3 covers 14 residues. The ends were cut back, 7 bases at V and 7 bases at J, with 22 bases in the middle. CDR3 nucleotides: TGCAGCGCGAGTCGGGGGGGCGCTTTAAGTGGCTACACCTTC. Protein product: CSASRGGALSGYTF.

The chain is built from TRBV7-9 and TRBJ2-1; D call uncertain. Germline-derived CDR1 and CDR2 are SEHNR and FQNEAQ (reference sequence). This CDR3 has 17 residues. V lost 5 bases, J lost 1 base, and 18 bases lay in between. As DNA, the CDR3 is TGTGCCAGCAGCCGCCTAACCCGGGTTGGGTCCTACAATGAGCAGTTCTTC. This translates into CASSRLTRVGSYNEQFF.

This clone has more than one count but fewer than ten. The rearrangement links TRBV4-1 to TRBJ1-2, with TRBD1 matching 8 bases. The germline CDR1 and CDR2 sequences are MGHRA and YSYEKL. Trimming removed 2 bases from V and 6 bases from J; junction bases left unmatched: 2. CDR3 length: 13 amino acids. DNA of the CDR3: TGCGCCAGCAGCCAATTGACAGGGGATGGCTACACCTTC. Its translation is CASSQLTGDGYTF.

Only a few counts were recorded for this clone. This chain uses TRBV29-1 with TRBJ2-1; no definite D call. V lost 2 bases and J lost 10, with 18 bases in between. From germline, CDR1 is SQVTM and CDR2 ANQGSEA. This CDR3 is 14 amino acids long. As DNA, the CDR3 is TGCAGCGTTGAATTGGTCTTTCCTCCGGCGGAGCAGTTCTTC. As protein: CSVELVFPPAEQFF.

The genes are TRBV7-8 and TRBJ2-7, with D unresolved. This CDR3 is 14 amino acids long. CDR1 SGHVS and CDR2 FQNEAQ come from the germline V gene. The V gene lost 6 bases and the J gene lost 1 base, with 13 bases spanning the gap. The CDR3 is CASSLDRPSYEQYF. CDR3 bases: TGTGCCAGCAGTCTGGACCGTCCTTCCTACGAGCAGTACTTC.

The chain joins TRBV29-1 to TRBJ2-3; D might be TRBD1 (6 bases). This CDR3 region has 12 residues. The germline CDR1 and CDR2 sequences are SQVTM and ANQGSEA. V gave up 4 bases and J gave up 3 bases, with 8 bases separating them. CDR3 sequence: CSVGDITDTQYF. In nucleotides, the CDR3 is TGCAGCGTTGGGGACATTACAGATACGCAGTATTTT.

V usage is TRBV18 and J usage is TRBJ2-7; possible D gene TRBD1, 5 bases. The length of the CDR3 is 15 residues. Germline values: CDR1 KGHSH, CDR2 LQKENI. Trimming cost V 2 bases and J 2 bases, with 13 bases left between them. The CDR3 nucleotides read TGTGCCAGCTCACCATACTGGGCAGGGCCCTACGAGCAGTACTTC. It translates to CASSPYWAGPYEQYF.

The chain recombines TRBV7-6 with TRBJ1-1; D is undetermined. V was trimmed by 0 bases and J by 6 bases, leaving 8 bases between them. The CDR3 contains 13 residues. Germline V gene sequence: CDR1 SGHVS, CDR2 FNYEAQ. The CDR3 DNA reads as TGTGCCAGCAGCTTAGCTGGCATAGCTGAAGCTTTCTTT. Translation gives CASSLAGIAEAFF.